A single sample is the source of the 10 T cell receptor beta chains below, sequenced in a study of technical replicates of blood from a handful of donors. TCRdb's copy holds only in-frame clones and misses some; the assay was immunoSEQ multiplex PCR. The sample shows tens of thousands of clones, almost 98% of them seen only once. The specimen sequenced was T cells isolated from PBMCs. Receptors originate from a human donor in good health.

V gene TRBV7-2 combines with J gene TRBJ2-7, with 10 bases matching TRBD2. The length of the CDR3 is 16 residues. Germline V gene lookup returns CDR1 SGHTA and CDR2 FQGNSA. V shed 4 bases, J shed 2 bases, and the junction held 8 bases outside the gene matches. CDR3 bases: TGTGCCAGCAGCTCAACCGGGACTAGCGTGACCTACGAGCAGTACTTC. Translation gives CASSSTGTSVTYEQYF.

The genes are TRBV27 and TRBJ2-2, with D unresolved. V gave up 4 bases and J gave up 4 bases, with 16 bases separating them. This CDR3 comprises 16 residues. CDR1 is MNHEY, CDR2 SMNVEV, per germline (reference sequence). The CDR3 DNA reads TGTGCCAGCAGTTCTTACCCCGAACTTCGCACCGGGGAGCTGTTTTTT. It specifies CASSSYPELRTGELFF.

V gene TRBV10-3 combines with J gene TRBJ2-7; D not certain. V lost 0 bases to trimming and J lost 3 bases, with 6 bases between them. CDR3 size: 13 residues. Germline assignment: CDR1 ENHRY and CDR2 SYGVKD. CDR3 sequence: CAISESASYEQYF. The CDR3 nucleotides read TGTGCCATCAGTGAGTCGGCTAGCTACGAGCAGTACTTC.

This chain connects TRBV4-1 to TRBJ2-1; D remains unclear. Per germline, CDR1 MGHRA and CDR2 YSYEKL. This CDR3 has 13 residues. V was cut by 0 bases and J by 6 bases, with 6 bases left in between. The CDR3 region has the DNA TGCGCCAGCAGCCAAGACAGTCGCAATGAGCAGTTCTTC. It translates to CASSQDSRNEQFF.

The chain joins TRBV5-1 to TRBJ2-2; 10 nucleotides agree with TRBD1. This CDR3 is 15 amino acids long. The V and J ends lost 5 bases and 5 bases, in that order; junction bases with no gene match: 6. CDR1 is SGHRS and CDR2 is YFSETQ in the germline V gene. The CDR3 sequence is CASRPGTGVTGELFF. The CDR3 nucleotides are TGCGCCAGCAGACCGGGGACAGGGGTTACCGGGGAGCTGTTTTTT.

This chain connects TRBV4-1 to TRBJ1-4, with 9 bases identical to TRBD1. Trimming cost V 2 bases and J 7 bases; bases outside gene matches: 5. CDR1 and CDR2 (germline): MGHRA, YSYEKL. The CDR3 is made up of 15 amino acids. The CDR3, as DNA: TGCGCCAGCAGCCAATTAACAGGGGGCGGTGAAAAACTGTTTTTT. Translated: CASSQLTGGGEKLFF.

The chain combines TRBV5-1 with TRBJ2-7; 9 bases are shared with TRBD1. The CDR3 totals 15 residues. The ends lost 7 bases at V and 3 bases at J; junction bases unmatched: 11. Per germline, CDR1 SGHRS and CDR2 YFSETQ. The CDR3 is CASSSPDRGGYEQYF. CDR3 sequence (DNA): TGCGCCAGCTCCTCTCCGGACAGGGGAGGCTACGAGCAGTACTTC. Full variable domain (rest looked up from reference TRBV5-1 and TRBJ2-7): KAGVTQTPRYLIKTRGQQVTLSCSPISGHRSVSWYQQTPGQGLQFLFEYFSETQRNKGNFPGRFSGRQFSNSRSEMNVSTLELGDSALYLCASSSPDRGGYEQYFGPGTRLTVT.

The chain couples TRBV9 to TRBJ2-2, with 8 bases lining up with TRBD2. The V gene end was trimmed by 0 bases and the J gene end by 5 bases; junction bases not matched to a gene: 3. There are 15 residues in the CDR3. Germline V CDR1 and CDR2: SGDLS, YYNGEE. CDR3 amino acids: CASSVASGGTGELFF. The CDR3 DNA reads TGTGCCAGCAGCGTAGCCAGCGGGGGAACCGGGGAGCTGTTTTTT.

The genes are TRBV11-3 and TRBJ2-2; D call uncertain. Trimming left V 0 bases short and J 3 bases short, with 8 bases between. CDR1 and CDR2 (germline): SGHNT, YENEEA. CDR3 length: 15 amino acids. CDR3 residues: CASSLDRQDTGELFF. CDR3 coding DNA: TGTGCCAGCAGCTTAGATAGGCAGGACACCGGGGAGCTGTTTTTT.

This sequence joins TRBV11-2 and TRBJ1-2, with a possible D match to TRBD1 (6 bases). V lost 5 bases and J lost 8, with 18 bases in between. The CDR3 has 14 residues. Germline assignment: CDR1 SGHAT and CDR2 FQNNGV. The CDR3 loop is CASSPTTGAGGYTF. Here the CDR3 DNA reads TGTGCCAGCAGCCCTACGACAGGTGCGGGCGGCTACACCTTC.